Listed below are T cell receptor beta chains from one sample, sequenced in a study of shared clonotypes between healthy human individuals. Assay used: immunoSEQ multiplex PCR; TCRdb lists only in-frame clones, some missing. The sample records approximately 2,200,000 clones, 85% to 95% being singletons. Sequencing input: naive CD8+ T cells from PBMCs. These TCRs come from a man aged 18 to 35 in good health. Some clones in this sample may be carry-over from other donors' samples. Both conserved end residues are part of each CDR3. D genes are given only for firm matches. Clone size is stated in some rows and not others, as once, few, many or a class when expanded.

>.|TRBJ1-2|.|TRBV28
CASRTMRGEANYGYTF
TGTGCCAGCAGGACCATGAGGGGGGAAGCTAACTATGGCTACACCTTC
>.|TRBJ1-1|.|TRBV15
CATSRDSGNTEAFF
TGTGCCACCAGCAGAGATTCAGGAAACACTGAAGCTTTCTTT
>once|TRBJ2-1|.|TRBV28
CASVPGAVYNEQFF
TGTGCCAGCGTCCCCGGGGCGGTTTACAATGAGCAGTTCTTC
>.|TRBJ2-7|.|TRBV14
CASSQDRSYEQYF
TGTGCCAGCAGCCAAGACAGATCCTACGAGCAGTACTTC
>.|TRBJ1-2|.|TRBV27
CASSLSAGERLYGYTF
TGTGCCAGCAGTTTATCGGCAGGGGAGAGACTTTATGGCTACACCTTC
>once|TRBJ2-7|.|TRBV7-9
CASSLGWNYEQYF
TGTGCCAGCAGCTTGGGGTGGAATTACGAGCAGTACTTC
>.|TRBJ2-3|TRBD2|TRBV5-4
CASSPPGLAGTDTQYF
TGTGCCAGCAGCCCTCCGGGACTAGCGGGCACAGATACGCAGTATTTT
>.|TRBJ1-4|.|TRBV4-2
CASSQAGRVEKLFF
TGTGCCAGCAGCCAAGCCGGGAGGGTCGAAAAACTGTTTTTT
>.|TRBJ1-2|.|TRBV9
CASSVASVLYGYTF
TGTGCCAGCAGCGTAGCATCAGTACTCTATGGCTACACCTTC
>.|TRBJ2-7|.|TRBV6-1
CASRPGGSEQYF
TGTGCCAGCAGACCTGGGGGGTCCGAGCAGTACTTC
>.|TRBJ2-3|.|TRBV10-1
CASSESPQTDTQYF
TGCGCCAGCAGTGAGTCGCCCCAGACAGATACGCAGTATTTT
>once|TRBJ2-1|.|TRBV9
CASSVGAPAYNEQFF
TGTGCCAGCAGCGTAGGGGCCCCGGCTTACAATGAGCAGTTCTTC
>.|TRBJ1-1|.|TRBV7-9
CASSRGGEEAFF
TGTGCCAGCAGTCGTGGGGGTGAAGAAGCTTTCTTT
>.|TRBJ2-1|TRBD2|TRBV7-6
CASSLGTSFGVYNEQFF
TGTGCCAGCAGCTTAGGGACTAGCTTTGGGGTATACAATGAGCAGTTCTTC
>.|TRBJ1-1|.|TRBV7-3
CASSLLLRALNTEAFF
TGTGCCAGCAGCTTACTCTTGAGGGCGCTGAACACTGAAGCTTTCTTT
>.|TRBJ2-1|.|TRBV12-5
CASAYQAGYNEQFF
TGTGCTAGTGCCTACCAGGCGGGATACAATGAGCAGTTCTTC
>.|TRBJ2-1|.|TRBV27
CASSYLVGGGNYNEQFF
TGTGCCAGCAGTTACCTTGTGGGAGGGGGAAACTACAATGAGCAGTTCTTC
>.|TRBJ2-7|TRBD2|TRBV7-2
CASSLMGTSGRVLVEQYF
TGTGCCAGCAGCTTAATGGGGACTAGCGGGAGGGTCCTAGTGGAGCAGTACTTC
>.|TRBJ2-1|TRBD2|TRBV11-2
CASSFRAGGYNEQFF
TGTGCCAGCAGCTTTAGAGCGGGAGGGTACAATGAGCAGTTCTTC
>.|TRBJ2-7|.|TRBV11-2
CASSLEDFGGHEQYF
TGTGCCAGCAGCTTAGAGGATTTCGGAGGTCACGAGCAGTACTTC
>.|TRBJ1-2|.|TRBV9
CASSLGGDTNYGYTF
TGTGCCAGCAGCCTAGGGGGGGATACTAACTATGGCTACACCTTC
>.|TRBJ2-5|.|TRBV7-9
CASSLRSEETQYF
TGTGCCAGCAGCTTACGCAGCGAGGAGACCCAGTACTTC
>.|TRBJ2-1|.|TRBV28
CASSLGQGWVEQFF
TGTGCCAGCAGTTTGGGGCAGGGGTGGGTTGAGCAGTTCTTC
>once|TRBJ2-3|.|TRBV29-1
CSVEDKDTQYF
TGCAGCGTTGAAGATAAAGATACGCAGTATTTT
>once|TRBJ1-3|TRBD1|TRBV28
CASSTRGGQGAGNTIYF
TGTGCCAGCAGTACTCGAGGGGGCCAGGGGGCTGGAAACACCATATATTTT
>.|TRBJ2-3|TRBD1|TRBV7-9
CASSSTTGEDTQYF
TGTGCCAGCAGCTCGACTACAGGGGAGGATACGCAGTATTTT
>.|TRBJ2-7|TRBD1|TRBV6-1
CASSGTGDSLAYEQYF
TGTGCCAGCAGTGGGACAGGTGATTCACTGGCCTACGAGCAGTACTTC
>.|TRBJ2-2|.|TRBV30
CAWSVRAGNTGELFF
TGTGCCTGGAGTGTAAGGGCGGGGAACACCGGGGAGCTGTTTTTT
>few|TRBJ1-1|.|TRBV6-5
CASSQSRVTEAFF
TGTGCCAGCAGCCAATCTCGGGTTACTGAAGCTTTCTTT
>.|TRBJ2-7|TRBD2|TRBV15
CATSRVAGADGYEQYF
TGTGCCACCAGCAGAGTAGCGGGAGCAGATGGGTACGAGCAGTACTTC
>.|TRBJ1-1|.|TRBV21-1
CASSKGAGVNTEAFF
TGTGCCAGCAGCAAGGGAGCAGGTGTGAACACTGAAGCTTTCTTT
>.|TRBJ2-5|.|TRBV19
CASSSTEWGFQETQYF
TGTGCCAGTAGTTCCACGGAATGGGGTTTTCAGGAGACCCAGTACTTC
>.|TRBJ2-5|TRBD2|TRBV7-9
CASRGTSGRPLQETQYF
TGTGCCAGCAGGGGGACTAGCGGGAGGCCTCTACAAGAGACCCAGTACTTC
>.|TRBJ2-7|.|TRBV7-9
CASSLAVVNYEQYF
TGTGCCAGCAGCTTAGCGGTGGTTAACTACGAGCAGTACTTC
>.|TRBJ1-1|TRBD1|TRBV15
CATRDRVGTEAFF
TGTGCCACCCGGGACAGGGTGGGCACTGAAGCTTTCTTT
>.|TRBJ2-1|.|TRBV6-5
CATMTRVEQFF
TGTGCCACGATGACTAGGGTTGAGCAGTTCTTC
>once|TRBJ1-4|TRBD1|TRBV27
CASSLQFPVHGTANEKLFF
TGTGCCAGCAGTCTACAGTTTCCAGTACACGGGACAGCTAATGAAAAACTGTTTTTT
>once|TRBJ1-1|.|TRBV27
CASSLSNRVDTEAFF
TGTGCCAGCAGTTTAAGTAATCGGGTTGACACTGAAGCTTTCTTT
>.|TRBJ1-2|TRBD1|TRBV19
CASSIIQGQALSNYGYTF
TGTGCCAGTAGTATCATTCAGGGACAGGCTCTTTCTAACTATGGCTACACCTTC
>.|TRBJ2-3|.|TRBV9
CASSVSGTADTQYF
TGTGCCAGCAGCGTATCCGGGACGGCAGATACGCAGTATTTT
>few|TRBJ2-7|.|TRBV7-8
CASSPPSYEQYF
TGTGCCAGCAGCCCACCCTCCTACGAGCAGTACTTC
>.|TRBJ2-1|.|TRBV29-1
CSVIGQALYEQFF
TGCAGCGTTATAGGCCAGGCATTGTATGAGCAGTTCTTC
>.|TRBJ1-2|TRBD1|TRBV27
CASGPHLDRAGHYYGYTF
TGTGCCAGCGGACCTCACCTAGACAGGGCGGGGCATTACTATGGCTACACCTTC
>.|TRBJ2-1|TRBD2|TRBV28
CASSLGGRANEQFF
TGTGCCAGCAGTTTAGGTGGGAGGGCCAATGAGCAGTTCTTC
>.|TRBJ2-2|TRBD2|TRBV29-1
CSVKLAGNTGELFF
TGCAGCGTCAAACTAGCGGGGAACACCGGGGAGCTGTTTTTT